The entry that follows covers one TCR beta chain sequence. This receptor's antigen is unknown. The input lacks base qualities; no much larger clone sits a single base away. Instrument used: Illumina HiSeq 1500. The public reads were reprocessed in TCRdb via fastp at Q25 and MiXCR, keeping in-frame beta chains. When rows share a CDR3 protein, they turn into one entry using the most common DNA and genes. The sample records 510,000 or so distinct CDR3 sequences, around a quarter of which are singletons. The ten largest make up approximately 13% of the sample. The sample comes from a study of T cell repertoires in cytomegalovirus infection (dated 2019 in TCRdb). Context from the whole study: Donor HLA type was relevant to the analysis, because carriage of CMV infection together with the matching HLA type was indicated by public TCR beta signatures.

The germline V gene (reference sequence) sets CDR1 to DFQATT and CDR2 to SNEGSKA. The CDR3 contains 12 residues, cysteine and phenylalanine counted. The DNA shown is the 36-base CDR3, in frame from base 1. V drops 1 base and J drops 8 bases, leaving 11 bases in between. Overall study results and their limits: In both this cohort and an independent cohort of several hundred donors, the cumulative frequency of public TCR beta family members distinguished carriers of CMV infection plus the relevant HLA type. The ex vivo response was dominated by HLA-C-restricted CMV-specific TCR beta clonotypes, which also provided the single most frequent clonotype in two of eight donors.

Sequencing was performed on PBMCs. The chain was built from TRBV20-1 and TRBJ1-2, with the D segment identity uncertain. The source is a human donor in good health (CMV status not recorded). Some clones in this sample may be carry-over from other donors' samples. The sequence in DNA is TGCAGTGCTAGAGCGGCTGGGTTCGGCTACACCTTC. Translated, this gives CSARAAGFGYTF.